This T cell receptor beta chain was recorded in a study of cytomegalovirus exposure and HLA in healthy donors. The study ran its PCR with 60 Vbeta and 13 Jbeta primers. Here immunoSEQ multiplex PCR was the method, and the copy in TCRdb shows in-frame clones only, minus some. The sample includes around 120,000 clones, roughly 80% of them seen just once. The CDR3 covers 15 residues. The germline CDR1 and CDR2 sequences are LNHDA and SQIVND (reference sequence). Trimming took off 3 bases at V and 5 bases at J, with 14 bases between the two ends. The clonotype was recovered from a middle-aged woman in good health and CMV-seronegative. Sequences were obtained from PBMCs. This sequence joins TRBV19 and TRBJ1-5; maybe TRBD1 (5 bases). The CDR3, as DNA: TGTGCCAGTAGTATGGGCGACTGGGGCGATCAGCCCCAGCATTTT. It encodes CASSMGDWGDQPQHF. The entire variable domain, with the rest obtained from reference TRBV19 and TRBJ1-5, is as follows: DGGITQSPKYLFRKEGQNVTLSCEQNLNHDAMYWYRQDPGQGLRLIYYSQIVNDFQKGDIAEGYSVSREKKESFPLTVTSAQKNPTAFYLCASSMGDWGDQPQHFGDGTRLSIL.